Presented here are 25 T cell receptor beta chains from one specimen sequenced in a study of blood T cell repertoires in COVID-19. Profiling relied on immunoSEQ multiplex PCR, and the TCRdb table lists in-frame clones only, not all of them. The data contain some 490,000 clones, 70% to 90% of them singletons. Sequenced input: peripheral blood. The receptors stem from a human donor in a cohort sampled during active COVID-19.

The CDR3 region is CASRTSGNTIYF. CDR3 DNA sequence: TGTGCCAGCCGCACATCTGGAAACACCATATATTTT. This rearrangement joins TRBV28 to TRBJ1-3; D remains ambiguous. CDR1 MDHEN and CDR2 SYDVKM come from the germline V gene. V was pared by 8 bases and J by 1 base, with 6 bases between. The CDR3 sequence is 12 residues long.

V usage is TRBV5-1 and J usage is TRBJ2-2; D gene ambiguous. The CDR3 is 15 amino acids. From germline, CDR1 is SGHRS and CDR2 YFSETQ. V was pared by 2 bases and J by 1 base, with 9 bases between. This chain's CDR3 is CASSFNSLNTGELFF. The CDR3 DNA sequence: TGCGCCAGCAGCTTTAATAGTCTGAACACCGGGGAGCTGTTTTTT.

The chain employs TRBV25-1 and TRBJ2-2; D is possibly TRBD1 (5 bases). V was pared by 6 bases and J by 3 bases, with 14 bases between. This CDR3 is 15 amino acids long. Germline values: CDR1 MGHDK, CDR2 SYGVNS. DNA for the CDR3: TGTGCCAGCAGAGGACACCTGCGAGACACCGGGGAGCTGTTTTTT. It yields the protein CASRGHLRDTGELFF.

V and J are TRBV20-1 and TRBJ2-1; possibly TRBD2 for D (6 bases). Deletions cut 3 bases from V and 4 bases from J, with 16 bases between. The V gene's germline CDR1 is DFQATT and CDR2 SNEGSKA (reference sequence). The CDR3 extends over 15 amino acids. CDR3 bases: TGCAGTGCTAGTGGGGGACTTCGGGGATACAATGAGCAGTTCTTC. This gives the protein CSASGGLRGYNEQFF.

This clone was seen once. The chain carries TRBV29-1 and TRBJ2-1; a possible D gene is TRBD1 (5 bases). This CDR3 region has 12 residues. Trimming took off 4 bases at V and 7 bases at J, with 11 bases between the two ends. Germline V gene data show CDR1 as SQVTM and CDR2 as ANQGSEA. The CDR3 nucleotides read TGCAGCGTTGTCCCCAGGGAAAATGAGCAGTTCTTC. Its protein is CSVVPRENEQFF.

The gene calls are TRBV19 and TRBJ1-5, with a weak D call TRBD1 (5 bases). The CDR3 extends over 16 amino acids. The V end was cut by 5 bases, the J end by 0 bases, with 14 bases between. Germline CDR1 LNHDA, CDR2 SQIVND (reference sequence). The CDR3 loop reads CASSQDGGYSNQPQHF. The CDR3 DNA is TGTGCCAGTAGTCAGGACGGGGGATATAGCAATCAGCCCCAGCATTTT.

The V and J genes are TRBV29-1 and TRBJ2-2; TRBD2 matches 9 bases. Germline trimming cut 2 bases from V and 4 bases from J; bases unmatched to any gene: 8. The CDR3 has 16 residues. CDR1 is SQVTM, CDR2 ANQGSEA, per germline. In DNA, the CDR3 is TGCAGCGTTGAATCGTTAGCGGGAGCGGGCACCGGGGAGCTGTTTTTT. Protein sequence: CSVESLAGAGTGELFF.

In this sample, this clone turned up a few times. J is TRBJ2-7 and V is TRBV27, with 12 bases lining up with TRBD2. The germline gives CDR1 MNHEY, CDR2 SMNVEV (reference sequence). The CDR3 consists of 15 residues. V lost 5 bases and J lost 5; bases outside the gene matches: 7. This CDR3 reads CASSPRGTSGHEQYF. DNA of the CDR3: TGTGCCAGCAGTCCCCGCGGGACTAGCGGGCACGAGCAGTACTTC.

This rearrangement joins TRBV6-5 to TRBJ2-7; possibly TRBD2 for D (5 bases). V was trimmed by 8 bases and J by 5 bases, leaving 19 bases between them. Per germline, CDR1 MNHEY and CDR2 SVGAGI. The CDR3 has 14 amino acids. The CDR3 here is CASVPSPGIHEQYF. The CDR3 bases are TGTGCCAGCGTCCCAAGTCCGGGGATCCACGAGCAGTACTTC.

The chain is built from TRBV25-1 and TRBJ1-1; tentatively, D is TRBD1 (5 bases). The V gene lost 3 bases and the J gene lost 0 bases, with 14 bases spanning the gap. CDR3 size: 16 residues. Germline assignment: CDR1 MGHDK and CDR2 SYGVNS. The CDR3 sequence is CASSDNRQGMNTEAFF. The CDR3 coding sequence is TGTGCCAGCAGTGACAATCGGCAGGGTATGAACACTGAAGCTTTCTTT.

This clone appeared a single time. The rearrangement uses TRBV7-2 and TRBJ1-2, with a possible D match to TRBD1 (6 bases). V was cut by 4 bases and J by 5 bases, with 11 bases left in between. Looked up from germline, CDR1 is SGHTA and CDR2 is FQGNSA. The CDR3 contains 13 residues. The CDR3 loop reads CASSSTGPYGYTF. DNA for the CDR3: TGTGCCAGCAGCTCCACAGGGCCTTATGGCTACACCTTC.

This chain uses TRBV30 with TRBJ2-3, with TRBD2 as a possible D gene (7 bases). From germline, CDR1 is GTSNPN and CDR2 SVGIG (reference sequence). The CDR3 totals 15 residues. Trimming removed 4 bases from V and 5 bases from J, with 19 bases in between. CDR3 residues: CAWIPAGAGEDTQYF. CDR3 coding DNA: TGTGCCTGGATCCCCGCGGGGGCCGGTGAAGATACGCAGTATTTT.

The chain couples TRBV20-1 to TRBJ1-5, with 10 bases lining up with TRBD1. This CDR3 has 14 residues. Trimming took 3 bases from V and 6 from J; bases not matched to a gene: 5. Looked up from germline, CDR1 is DFQATT and CDR2 is SNEGSKA (reference sequence). CDR3 DNA sequence: TGCAGTGCTAGTCCGGGACAGGGGCCTCAGCCCCAGCATTTT. It is translated as CSASPGQGPQPQHF.

This chain links TRBV5-1 with TRBJ2-3, with D unclear. The CDR3 covers 15 residues. Germline V lookup: CDR1 SGHRS, CDR2 YFSETQ. Between the trimmed V and J ends, which lost 3 bases and 0 bases, there was a span of 11 bases. This chain's CDR3 is CASSSSSASTDTQYF. The CDR3 bases are TGCGCCAGCAGCTCCTCAAGCGCTAGCACAGATACGCAGTATTTT.

This clone has more than one count but fewer than ten. Different DNA sequences within this sample yield the same CDR3. This sequence joins TRBV5-1 and TRBJ1-5; 9 nucleotides match TRBD1. The CDR3 has 14 amino acids. V gave up 0 bases and J gave up 5 bases; unmatched junction bases: 0. The V gene's germline CDR1 is SGHRS and CDR2 YFSETQ. CDR3 sequence reads: CASSLGTGDQPQHF. CDR3 nucleotides: TGCGCCAGCAGCTTGGGGACAGGGGATCAGCCCCAGCATTTT.

The V and J genes are TRBV27 and TRBJ2-5; 8 nucleotides align to TRBD2. V shed 2 bases and J 5 bases; nucleotides not matched to a gene: 4. The CDR3 contains 14 residues. Germline V CDR1 and CDR2: MNHEY, SMNVEV (reference sequence). The CDR3 region is CASSLGTSRETQYF. The CDR3 DNA follows: TGTGCCAGCAGTTTAGGGACTAGTAGGGAGACCCAGTACTTC.

This chain joins TRBV4-1 and TRBJ2-1; 12 bases fit TRBD2. The CDR3 sequence is 19 residues long. Germline CDR1 and CDR2: MGHRA and YSYEKL. After removal of 2 bases from V and 7 bases from J, the junction contained 15 bases not matched to a gene. CDR3 sequence (DNA): TGCGCCAGCAGCCAACTAAAAAGACTAGCGGGAGTCCCATGGAATGAGCAGTTCTTC. This translates into CASSQLKRLAGVPWNEQFF.

The chain links TRBV19 to TRBJ1-5; TRBD1 matches 10 bases. The J segment lost 6 bases and the V segment lost 4 bases, leaving 15 bases of the junction unmatched. The CDR3 covers 18 residues. Germline V gives CDR1 LNHDA, CDR2 SQIVND (reference sequence). CDR3 protein: CASSTFGTGDVSGQPQHF. In DNA form, the CDR3 reads TGTGCCAGTAGTACTTTCGGGACAGGGGATGTAAGCGGTCAGCCCCAGCATTTT.

The rearrangement uses TRBV7-2 and TRBJ2-1; unclear D gene. The CDR3 sequence is 15 residues long. V gave up 2 bases and J gave up 0 bases, with 8 bases separating them. Germline loops: CDR1 SGHTA, CDR2 FQGNSA. The CDR3 loop is CASSLSVASYNEQFF. CDR3 DNA sequence: TGTGCCAGCAGCTTATCGGTAGCCTCCTACAATGAGCAGTTCTTC.

V gene TRBV3-1 (or the pseudogene TRBV3-2) combines with J gene TRBJ2-3; 8 positions match TRBD2. From germline, CDR1 is LGHDT and CDR2 YNNKEL (reference sequence). V dropped 0 bases and J dropped 4; count of bases not matched to a gene: 9. The CDR3 consists of 17 residues. CDR3 in DNA: TGTGCCAGCAGCCAAGAGTTCGGAGCGGGAGTGGCAGATACGCAGTATTTT. This encodes CASSQEFGAGVADTQYF.

The chain uses TRBV15 and TRBJ1-2; TRBD1 matches at 7 bases. The CDR3 has 16 residues. CDR1 is LNHNV, CDR2 YYDKDF, per germline (reference sequence). V shed 1 base and J 8 bases; nucleotides not matched to a gene: 13. The CDR3 region has the DNA TGTGCCACCAGCAGAGTTGGGTTTGACAGGGAAGGAGGCTACACCTTC. It specifies CATSRVGFDREGGYTF. Filled out from reference TRBV15 and TRBJ1-2, the complete variable domain reads DAMVIQNPRYQVTQFGKPVTLSCSQTLNHNVMYWYQQKSSQAPKLLFHYYDKDFNNEADTPDNFQSRRPNTSFCFLDIRSPGLGDTAMYLCATSRVGFDREGGYTFGSGTRLTVV.

The chain employs TRBV7-2 and TRBJ1-1; possible D gene TRBD1, 6 bases. Trimming left V 3 bases short and J 4 bases short, with 21 bases between. The germline V gene has CDR1 SGHTA and CDR2 FQGNSA. This CDR3 contains 17 residues. The CDR3 DNA reads TGTGCCAGCAGCTTGCACGGGGCAGGGGCCTTGGGCACTGAAGCTTTCTTT. It codes for CASSLHGAGALGTEAFF.

The CDR3 loop is CASSLANTGGAGGYTF. The CDR3 DNA sequence: TGTGCCAGCAGCTTAGCTAATACAGGGGGCGCGGGAGGCTACACCTTC. The V call is TRBV7-9, the J call TRBJ1-2; 9 nucleotides align to TRBD1. Looked up from germline, CDR1 is SEHNR and CDR2 is FQNEAQ (reference sequence). CDR3 length: 16 amino acids. Trimming took 0 bases from V and 8 from J; bases not matched to a gene: 10.

The chain recombines TRBV3-1 (or the pseudogene TRBV3-2) with TRBJ2-2; D is unclear. Germline V gene data show CDR1 as LGHDT and CDR2 as YNNKEL (reference sequence). The CDR3 spans 12 residues. V was pared by 8 bases and J by 1 base, with 5 bases between. The CDR3 protein is CASGRNTGELFF. CDR3 sequence (DNA): TGTGCCAGCGGCAGGAACACCGGGGAGCTGTTTTTT.

The chain uses TRBV27 and TRBJ2-6; 8 bases are shared with TRBD1. The CDR3 spans 18 residues. Per germline, CDR1 MNHEY and CDR2 SMNVEV (reference sequence). V lost 5 bases, J lost 2 bases, and 11 bases stayed unmatched. For the CDR3, the DNA is TGTGCCAGCAGTCCAACCTCAGGGGGCTGGGCTGGGGCCAACGTCCTGACTTTC. This gives the protein CASSPTSGGWAGANVLTF.